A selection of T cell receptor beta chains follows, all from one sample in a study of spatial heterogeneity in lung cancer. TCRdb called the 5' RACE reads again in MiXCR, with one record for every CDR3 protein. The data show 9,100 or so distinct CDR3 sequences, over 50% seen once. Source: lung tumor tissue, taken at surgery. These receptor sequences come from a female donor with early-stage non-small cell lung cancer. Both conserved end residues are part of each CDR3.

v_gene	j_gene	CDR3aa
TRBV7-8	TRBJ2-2	CASRNWGGGTGELFF
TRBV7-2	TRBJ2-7	CASSLWGVYEQYF
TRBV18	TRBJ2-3	CASSPPGLAGADTQYF
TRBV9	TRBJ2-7	CASSGARDRVGEQYF
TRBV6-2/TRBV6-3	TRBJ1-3	CASSPEYSGNTIYF
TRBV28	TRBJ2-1	CASIHSGGDEQFF
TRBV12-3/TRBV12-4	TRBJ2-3	CASTLGPVTDTQYF
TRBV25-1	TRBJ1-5	CASSFGRGLFQPQHF
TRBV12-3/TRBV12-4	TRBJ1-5	CASSFSGQDFSNQPQHF
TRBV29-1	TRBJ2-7	CSVGRGYEQYF
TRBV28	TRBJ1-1	CASSSGDFDETEAFF
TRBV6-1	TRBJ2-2	CASRGQGNTGELFF
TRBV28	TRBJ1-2	CASSQTGGYGYTF
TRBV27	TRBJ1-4	CASTGQGNEKLFF
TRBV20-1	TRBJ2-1	CSATGLAPYNEQFF
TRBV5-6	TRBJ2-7	CASSLIQSSYEQYF
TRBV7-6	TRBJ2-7	CASSLYGRDPSYEQYF
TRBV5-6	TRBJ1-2	CASSLNVAGGTGYTF
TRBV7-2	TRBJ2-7	CASSLAGGGPTYEQYF
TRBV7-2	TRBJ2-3	CASSLVSRDTQYF
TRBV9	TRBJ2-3	CASSRGSTDTQYF
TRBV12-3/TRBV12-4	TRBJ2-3	CASSFVRNTDTQYF
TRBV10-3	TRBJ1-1	CAITPSEGDTEAFF
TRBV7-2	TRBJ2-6	CASSSRDGRSGANVLTF
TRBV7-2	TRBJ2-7	CASSSRGGYEQYF
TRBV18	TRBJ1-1	CASSPEVNTEAFF
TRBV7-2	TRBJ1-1	CASSPLGPNTEAFF
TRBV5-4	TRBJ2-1	CASSIGLAGRYNEQFF
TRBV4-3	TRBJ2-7	CASSQEPASGYEQYF
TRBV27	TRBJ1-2	CASSLLGADYGYTF
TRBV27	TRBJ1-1	CASSLSIWNTEAFF
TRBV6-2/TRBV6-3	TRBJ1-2	CASSYRSGSYGYTF
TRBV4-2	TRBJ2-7	CASSQQGTYEQYF
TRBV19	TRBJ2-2	CASSFDRANTGELFF
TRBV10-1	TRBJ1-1	CASSSGTVNTEAFF
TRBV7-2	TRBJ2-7	CASSLGPGGTYEQYF
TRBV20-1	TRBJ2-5	CSASLEETQYF
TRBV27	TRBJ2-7	CASRKAGNEQYF
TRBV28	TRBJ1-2	CASRGGQLYGYTF